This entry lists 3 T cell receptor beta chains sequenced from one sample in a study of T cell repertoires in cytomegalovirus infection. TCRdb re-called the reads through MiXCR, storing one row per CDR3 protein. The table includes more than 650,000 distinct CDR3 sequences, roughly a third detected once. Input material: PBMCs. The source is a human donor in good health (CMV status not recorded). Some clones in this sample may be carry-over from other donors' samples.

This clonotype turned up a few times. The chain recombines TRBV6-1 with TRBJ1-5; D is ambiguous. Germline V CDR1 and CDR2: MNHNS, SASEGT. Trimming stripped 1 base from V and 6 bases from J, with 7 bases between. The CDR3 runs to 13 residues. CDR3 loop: CASSEGPGQPQHF. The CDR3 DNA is TGTGCCAGCAGTGAAGGACCCGGTCAGCCCCAGCATTTT.

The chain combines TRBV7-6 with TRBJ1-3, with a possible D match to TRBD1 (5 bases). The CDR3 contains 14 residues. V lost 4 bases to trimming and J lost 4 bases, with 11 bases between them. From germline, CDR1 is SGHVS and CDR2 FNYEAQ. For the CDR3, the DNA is TGTGCCAGCAGCTCCCAGGGACCCGGAAACACCATATATTTT. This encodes CASSSQGPGNTIYF.

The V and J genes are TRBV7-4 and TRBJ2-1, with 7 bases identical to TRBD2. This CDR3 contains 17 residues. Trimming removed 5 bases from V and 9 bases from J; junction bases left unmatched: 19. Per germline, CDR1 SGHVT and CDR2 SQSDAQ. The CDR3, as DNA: TGTGCCAGCAGCGCCGTTTTTCGCGGGACTAAGGCGCCTGAGCAGTTCTTC. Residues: CASSAVFRGTKAPEQFF.